Presented here are 32 T cell receptor beta chains from one specimen sequenced in a study of T cells in localized non-small cell lung cancer. Libraries were prepared by immunoSEQ multiplex PCR; TCRdb keeps only in-frame clonotypes and omits some of them. The top ten clones hold about 6.6% of a sample with some 35,000 clones, around nine tenths of them seen once. The source was peripheral blood, collected before any cancer treatment. The source of these receptors is a female donor of 60 years or more with stage I lung adenocarcinoma.

The count of this clone is one. This chain joins TRBV7-9 and TRBJ1-1, with D possibly TRBD1 on 6 matching bases. Germline V gives CDR1 SEHNR, CDR2 FQNEAQ (reference sequence). Trimming shortened V by 1 base and J by 1 base, and 16 bases separated the two germline ends. The CDR3 contains 17 residues. For the CDR3, the DNA is TGTGCCAGCAGCTTAGAACGTGGGGGCCGGTCGAACACTGAAGCTTTCTTT. Amino acids: CASSLERGGRSNTEAFF.

The chain is built from TRBV23-1 and TRBJ2-5; maybe TRBD2 (6 bases). TRBV23-1 has ORF status, its function being uncertain. The CDR3 loop spans 15 amino acids. The V and J ends lost 0 bases and 5 bases respectively, with 13 bases between them. This chain's CDR3 is CASSQSIGEDETQYF. CDR3 DNA: TGCGCCAGCAGTCAATCTATAGGGGAGGACGAGACCCAGTACTTC.

This chain links TRBV19 with TRBJ1-2, with D possibly TRBD1 on 5 matching bases. Between the trimmed V and J ends, which lost 7 bases and 4 bases, there was a span of 16 bases. Germline V gene lookup returns CDR1 LNHDA and CDR2 SQIVND (reference sequence). The CDR3 contains 14 residues. CDR3 nucleotide sequence: TGTGCCAGTATAGGGGCCAGGGTCGGCTATGGCTACACCTTC. Translating gives CASIGARVGYGYTF.

The gene calls are TRBV5-1 and TRBJ2-1; TRBD1 matches at 7 bases. This CDR3 is built from 15 residues. J lost 4 bases, V lost 1 base, and 5 bases had no gene match. The germline gives CDR1 SGHRS, CDR2 YFSETQ. The CDR3 protein is CASSLRQGRYNEQFF. The CDR3 DNA sequence: TGCGCCAGCAGCTTGCGACAGGGCCGGTACAATGAGCAGTTCTTC.

The gene calls are TRBV6-5 and TRBJ1-1, with D possibly TRBD1 on 5 matching bases. The CDR3 runs 14 residues. The V end was cut by 4 bases, the J end by 6 bases, with 15 bases between. In germline, CDR1 is MNHEY, CDR2 SVGAGI. The CDR3 is CASSSRRRDSEAFF. The CDR3 coding sequence is TGTGCCAGCAGTTCCCGGCGGAGGGACTCTGAAGCTTTCTTT.

A few counts support this clone. CDR3 in DNA: TGTGCCAGCAGCCAGGACAGGGGGAATTCACCCCTCCACTTT. Amino acids: CASSQDRGNSPLHF. This sequence joins TRBV7-8 and TRBJ1-6; TRBD1 matches at 10 bases. After removal of 5 bases from V and 7 bases from J, the junction contained 2 bases not matched to a gene. The CDR3 has 14 residues. The germline gives CDR1 SGHVS, CDR2 FQNEAQ.

The chain has TRBV6-6 and TRBJ2-1; no clear D gene. The CDR3 is 13 amino acids. V dropped 4 bases and J dropped 9 bases, with 13 bases sitting between them. From germline, CDR1 is MNHNY and CDR2 SVGAGI (reference sequence). The CDR3 coding sequence is TGTGCCAGCAGTTTGACCCGATCGGGTGAGCAGTTCTTC. This codes for CASSLTRSGEQFF.

The chain recombines TRBV5-4 with TRBJ1-5; D is ambiguous. This CDR3 has 14 amino acids. V lost 0 bases and J 5 bases, leaving 9 bases between the germline ends. Germline V gene data show CDR1 as SGHNT and CDR2 as YYREEE (reference sequence). The CDR3 loop reads CASSLGAGYQPQHF. The CDR3 coding sequence is TGTGCCAGCAGCTTGGGGGCAGGCTATCAGCCCCAGCATTTT.

V usage is TRBV5-1 and J usage is TRBJ1-1, with D maybe TRBD1 (5 bases). Trimming removed 0 bases at V and 11 bases at J, with 17 bases between. Germline V gives CDR1 SGHRS, CDR2 YFSETQ. The CDR3 is 14 amino acids. DNA of the CDR3: TGCGCCAGCAGCTTGGCCGGGGAAGGGGCTGTCGCTTTCTTT. As protein: CASSLAGEGAVAFF.

The genes are TRBV28 and TRBJ1-5, with TRBD1 identical over 7 bases. The V and J ends lost 6 bases and 6 bases, in that order; junction bases with no gene match: 8. CDR3 length equals 14 residues. Germline assignment: CDR1 MDHEN and CDR2 SYDVKM. The CDR3 DNA follows: TGTGCCAGCAGGACAGGGACAGTGACTCAGCCCCAGCATTTT. This codes for CASRTGTVTQPQHF.

V is TRBV6-6 and J is TRBJ2-1; 9 nucleotides align to TRBD2. This CDR3 region has 15 residues. The junction had 2 bases not matched to a gene; V was cut back by 1 base and J by 4 bases. Looked up from germline, CDR1 is MNHNY and CDR2 is SVGAGI (reference sequence). This CDR3 reads CASSYLAGVYNEQFF. As DNA, the CDR3 is TGTGCCAGCAGTTACTTAGCGGGGGTTTACAATGAGCAGTTCTTC.

V gene TRBV2 combines with J gene TRBJ1-4; no firm D call. The V and J ends lost 0 bases and 3 bases respectively, with 2 bases between them. The CDR3 runs 13 residues. CDR1 is SNHLY and CDR2 is FYNNEI in the germline V gene. The CDR3 sequence: CASSEAANEKLFF. DNA for the CDR3: TGTGCCAGCAGTGAAGCGGCTAATGAAAAACTGTTTTTT. Filled out from reference TRBV2 and TRBJ1-4, the complete variable domain reads EPEVTQTPSHQVTQMGQEVILRCVPISNHLYFYWYRQILGQKVEFLVSFYNNEISEKSEIFDDQFSVERPDGSNFTLKIRSTKLEDSAMYFCASSEAANEKLFFGSGTQLSVL.

This clone was detected only a few times. V is TRBV7-3 and J is TRBJ1-6; a weak D match, TRBD1 (6 bases). Trimming removed 4 bases from V and 5 bases from J, with 12 bases in between. Germline V lookup: CDR1 SGHTA, CDR2 FQGTGA. The CDR3 runs to 15 residues. CDR3 bases: TGTGCCAGCAGCTCCTCCGGGACAAATAATTCACCCCTCCACTTT. Residues: CASSSSGTNNSPLHF.

V usage is TRBV5-4 and J usage is TRBJ1-5; TRBD1 is a possible D gene (5 bases). Looked up from germline, CDR1 is SGHNT and CDR2 is YYREEE (reference sequence). This CDR3 has 13 amino acids. V was shortened by 0 bases and J by 11 bases, with 12 bases between the two germline ends. The CDR3 loop reads CASSLDGRGTQHF. Written as DNA, the CDR3 is TGTGCCAGCAGCTTGGATGGCCGGGGGACCCAGCATTTT. The whole variable domain, remainder taken from reference TRBV5-4 and TRBJ1-5, is ETGVTQSPTHLIKTRGQQVTLRCSSQSGHNTVSWYQQALGQGPQFIFQYYREEENGRGNFPPRFSGLQFPNYSSELNVNALELDDSALYLCASSLDGRGTQHFGDGTRLSIL.

The CDR3 region has the DNA TGTGCCAGCAGTTACCCCGCCGTTGATCAGCCCCAGCATTTT. Protein product: CASSYPAVDQPQHF. V and J are TRBV6-6 and TRBJ1-5; unclear D gene. Between the trimmed V and J ends, which lost 2 bases and 5 bases, there was a span of 10 bases. The CDR3 is 14 amino acids. CDR1 is MNHNY, CDR2 SVGAGI, per germline (reference sequence).

The V call is TRBV9, the J call TRBJ1-2; the match to TRBD1 covers 10 bases. Germline values: CDR1 SGDLS, CDR2 YYNGEE. The CDR3 is 16 residues long. J lost 5 bases, V lost 1 base, and 8 bases had no gene match. CDR3 amino acids: CASSVLTGQGGYGYTF. CDR3 in DNA: TGTGCCAGCAGCGTATTAACCGGACAGGGGGGATATGGCTACACCTTC.

This clone was seen just once. This rearrangement joins TRBV18 to TRBJ1-6; D gene unclear. The CDR3 covers 15 residues. Trimming shortened V by 3 bases and J by 5 bases, and 11 bases separated the two germline ends. Germline CDR1 reads KGHSH; CDR2 reads LQKENI. The CDR3 sequence is CASSPTVKNNSPLHF. The CDR3 DNA sequence: TGTGCCAGCTCACCGACGGTAAAAAATAATTCACCCCTCCACTTT.

This rearrangement joins TRBV28 to TRBJ1-4; unclear D gene. Germline loops: CDR1 MDHEN, CDR2 SYDVKM. The CDR3 contains 17 residues. V dropped 3 bases and J dropped 7 bases, with 21 bases sitting between them. The CDR3 is CASSFLGRPEAGEKLFF. The CDR3 DNA reads TGTGCCAGCAGTTTTCTAGGCAGGCCGGAAGCAGGTGAAAAACTGTTTTTT.

The gene calls are TRBV11-2 and TRBJ2-5; D not certain. Germline V CDR1 and CDR2: SGHAT, FQNNGV. There are 15 residues in the CDR3. Trimming removed 0 bases at V and 2 bases at J, with 10 bases between. CDR3 in DNA: TGTGCCAGCAGCTTAGATCTGGCAGTACAAGAGACCCAGTACTTC. As protein: CASSLDLAVQETQYF. Full variable domain (rest looked up from reference TRBV11-2 and TRBJ2-5): EAGVAQSPRYKIIEKRQSVAFWCNPISGHATLYWYQQILGQGPKLLIQFQNNGVVDDSQLPKDRFSAERLKGVDSTLKIQPAKLEDSAVYLCASSLDLAVQETQYFGPGTRLLVL.

The rearrangement uses TRBV6-5 and TRBJ1-2, with 10 bases that match TRBD1. Germline-derived CDR1 and CDR2 are MNHEY and SVGAGI. The V segment lost 2 bases and the J segment 7 bases; nucleotides outside the gene matches: 7. CDR3 size: 15 residues. The CDR3 DNA reads as TGTGCCAGCAGTTACGACCGGGACAGGGGTTTTGGCTACACCTTC. This codes for CASSYDRDRGFGYTF.

V usage is TRBV23-1 and J usage is TRBJ2-1, with 11 bases identical to TRBD2. TRBV23-1 is filed as an ORF, its function uncertain. The CDR3 runs 16 residues. Losses at the gene ends were 3 bases for V and 6 bases for J; bases not matched to a gene: 7. CDR3 DNA sequence: TGCGCCAGCAGTCACCCCGGGACTAGCGGCCCCAATGAGCAGTTCTTC. Amino acids: CASSHPGTSGPNEQFF.

The chain employs TRBV6-1 and TRBJ2-5; tentatively, D is TRBD2 (6 bases). Per germline, CDR1 MNHNS and CDR2 SASEGT. The CDR3 is 17 amino acids. The V gene lost 4 bases and the J gene lost 2 bases, with 20 bases spanning the gap. The CDR3 DNA sequence: TGTGCCAGCAGTGCTTTGCTTGGGACTTTGCCGCAAGAGACCCAGTACTTC. This encodes CASSALLGTLPQETQYF.

This clone came up once. The chain carries TRBV5-1 and TRBJ1-4; TRBD1 is a possible D gene (6 bases). CDR3 size: 15 residues. Germline CDR1 reads SGHRS; CDR2 reads YFSETQ. V dropped 3 bases and J dropped 7 bases, with 16 bases sitting between them. The CDR3 here is CASSSIRGAGEKLFF. In DNA form, the CDR3 reads TGCGCCAGCAGCTCCATACGGGGGGCGGGTGAAAAACTGTTTTTT. The whole variable domain, remainder taken from reference TRBV5-1 and TRBJ1-4, is KAGVTQTPRYLIKTRGQQVTLSCSPISGHRSVSWYQQTPGQGLQFLFEYFSETQRNKGNFPGRFSGRQFSNSRSEMNVSTLELGDSALYLCASSSIRGAGEKLFFGSGTQLSVL.

The rearrangement joins TRBV21-1 to TRBJ2-7; TRBD2 is the table's D call, not checked against the DNA. TRBV21-1 is a listed pseudogene. The CDR3 totals 14 residues. This CDR3 is CASSKAWYPWEQYV. CDR3 DNA: TGTGCCAGCAGCAAAGCGTGGTACCCGTGGGAGCAGTACGTC.

The rearrangement joins TRBV2 to TRBJ1-2; 7 bases match TRBD1. Germline values: CDR1 SNHLY, CDR2 FYNNEI. The ends lost 2 bases at V and 9 bases at J; junction bases unmatched: 9. This CDR3 comprises 14 residues. The CDR3 nucleotides are TGTGCCAGCAGTGAAATTGGGACAGCTTACAGCTACACCTTC. It yields the protein CASSEIGTAYSYTF.

This chain joins TRBV11-3 and TRBJ1-3, with 9 bases identical to TRBD1. The CDR3 has 15 residues. V was clipped by 5 bases and J by 4 bases; unmatched bases: 6. Germline V CDR1 and CDR2: SGHNT, YENEEA. The DNA of the CDR3 is TGTGCCAGCAGCCGCTTAACAGGGGGCGGAAACACCATATATTTT. It specifies CASSRLTGGGNTIYF.

This rearrangement joins TRBV11-2 to TRBJ2-7; 8 bases are a match to TRBD2. The CDR3 contains 14 residues. Germline-derived CDR1 and CDR2 are SGHAT and FQNNGV. Unmatched junction bases numbered 5, after V lost 4 bases and J lost 3 bases. The CDR3 spells CASSSTSGGYEQYF. The CDR3 DNA reads TGTGCCAGCAGCTCGACAAGCGGGGGCTACGAGCAGTACTTC.

This clone showed up just a few times. This sequence joins TRBV7-8 and TRBJ1-2; D remains unclear. CDR1 and CDR2 (germline): SGHVS, FQNEAQ. CDR3 length equals 17 residues. Trimming cost V 0 bases and J 7 bases, with 21 bases left between them. The CDR3: CASSLASLPGGIIGYTF. The CDR3 DNA reads TGTGCCAGCAGCTTAGCCAGCCTGCCGGGTGGAATAATTGGCTACACCTTC.

The J gene is TRBJ1-3, the V gene TRBV5-1; no reliable D call. This CDR3 comprises 16 residues. Trimming cost V 1 base and J 0 bases, with 11 bases left between them. Germline V gene sequence: CDR1 SGHRS, CDR2 YFSETQ. The CDR3 nucleotides read TGCGCCAGCAGCTTGAGCCCGACTAGCTCTGGAAACACCATATATTTT. This encodes CASSLSPTSSGNTIYF.

This chain joins TRBV5-4 and TRBJ1-4; a possible D gene is TRBD1 (5 bases). The CDR3 consists of 13 residues. Trimming shortened V by 4 bases and J by 8 bases, and 12 bases separated the two germline ends. In germline, CDR1 is SGHNT, CDR2 YYREEE (reference sequence). The CDR3 sequence is CASSREDNEKLFF. The CDR3 DNA reads as TGTGCCAGCAGCCGAGAGGACAACGAAAAACTGTTTTTT.

The V and J genes are TRBV7-8 and TRBJ2-7, with 9 bases aligning to TRBD1. The CDR3 covers 12 residues. V lost 5 bases to trimming and J lost 6 bases; unmatched junction nucleotides: 2. Germline CDR1 SGHVS, CDR2 FQNEAQ. The CDR3, as DNA: TGTGCCAGCAGCGCGACAGGGGGCGAGCAGTACGTC. Encoded protein: CASSATGGEQYV.

This chain uses TRBV5-1 with TRBJ2-5; 10 positions match TRBD2. The CDR3 contains 16 residues. V lost 0 bases, J lost 4 bases, and 6 bases stayed unmatched. Per germline, CDR1 SGHRS and CDR2 YFSETQ. The CDR3 sequence is CASSLGLAGVSETQYF. CDR3 nucleotides: TGCGCCAGCAGCTTGGGGCTAGCGGGGGTGTCAGAGACCCAGTACTTC.